The T cell receptor beta chain under discussion was sequenced for a study of shared clonotypes between healthy human individuals (dated by TCRdb to 2018 to 2021). The study in broad terms: The cohort included three men and a couple of women between 18 and 49 years of age. Leukapheresis yielded between about 0.8 and 9.5 billion PBMCs per donor. To increase sequencing depth and limit assay-specific biases, TCR repertoire library preparation and sequencing were carried out by different laboratories using diverse techniques. Blood TCR repertoires of five healthy adults were deeply sequenced to estimate repertoire size and the extent of clonotype sharing between individuals. Per donor, three plates each were used for CD4 naive and CD4 memory, two for CD8 naive, and one for CD8 memory. Study-level results and caveats: Even with the large sequencing depth, rarefaction of the sorted-subset datasets indicated that sequencing was incomplete. Naive subsets generally had larger estimated clonotype richness than memory subsets. The genetic and exposure-history diversity represented was limited by the small number of donors. Compared with non-shared clonotypes, the clonotypes found in all four sorted-subset donors had higher generation probabilities. Only blood was sampled, and tissue TCR repertoires likely differ from those in blood. Pairwise subsampling indicated that sequencing depth was expected to affect the degree of clonotype sharing among donors. Sharing across four donors was observed for 5% to 6.5% of naive CD4, less than 4% of naive CD8, roughly 2.4% of memory CD4, and about 0.4% of memory CD8 clonotypes.

In its sample, this clone was seen a few times. Which antigen it targets is not known. Base qualities are missing; no much larger clone stands one base away. V was cut back by 2 bases and J by 5 bases, leaving a gap of 12 bases between them. In the germline V gene, CDR1 corresponds to SGHTA and CDR2 to FQGTGA. Measured from the cysteine to the phenylalanine, the CDR3 is 14 residues long. CDR3 DNA is the only sequence kept; it has 42 bases, read in frame from the first base. CD8 naive samples were CD45RO-negative cells positively selected for CCR7, giving a CD45RA+CCR7+ population that excluded TemRA cells. The donors were healthy, HIV-negative adults who had no recently reported acute infections or vaccinations. Every donor was a Caucasian adult residing in Nashville, Tennessee, USA. After blood collection by leukapheresis, PBMCs were isolated using Ficoll-Histopaque density gradient centrifugation and then cryopreserved in the vapor phase of liquid nitrogen. Analytical flow cytometry was used to check the purity and quantity of each magnetically sorted T cell population. Genomic DNA was isolated from each sorted fraction and quantified by UV absorbance on a Nanodrop 2000c.

Using the deep immunoSEQ assay, multiplex PCR amplified TCR CDR3 regions from genomic DNA. Extracted genomic DNA from each cell subset was distributed evenly across all wells of several immunoSEQ 96-well plates, and each plate was treated as a replicate. For sorted subsets, each replicate PCR was loaded with roughly 190 ng genomic DNA, equivalent to roughly 30,000 T cell genomes. Purified libraries were measured with a Qubit 3.0 fluorometer, size-checked on a Bioanalyzer 2100, and measured again with the KAPA Library Quantification kit. Each immunoSEQ 96-well plate was sequenced on its own single-read 150-cycle Illumina NextSeq 550 flow cell. The study's own analysis went as follows. Because only junctional sequences without quality scores were contained in the immunoSEQ output, filtering matching that applied to full-length reads could not be performed. Sequences were annotated with PyIR, a Python wrapper for IgBLAST v1.9, using IMGT germline references to assign V/J genes and CDR3. Any read was removed if the V/J assignment was weak (E-value above 1e-6), the CDR3 was missing, or the read contained stop codons, out-of-frame junctions, or ambiguous translated residues. A V3J clonotype was defined by an identical inferred V gene, J gene, and CDR3 amino acid sequence. Percentage overlap between repertoires was computed as shared unique clonotypes divided by the size of the smaller repertoire. Repertoire richness was assessed with RTK rarefaction, the Chao1 estimator, and Recon v2.1 estimates of unobserved clonotypes. Generation probabilities for all TCRbeta clonotypes obtained by the gDNA method from several donors were computed using OLGA. The immuneACCESS repertoire file appears here via TCRdb, limited to in-frame rearrangements. These files lack a portion of the clones; in checked studies, under half of the deficit traces to unresolved V genes, and the cause of the others is not known. The D gene and trimming were derived from the DNA, and the V and J assignments and clone size from that table. The sample table holds about 680,000 clones, of which 90% to 95% were seen once. 24% of the sample is in the top ten clones.

The rearranged chain carries TRBV7-3 and TRBJ2-5, with the D gene uncertain. This clonotype was obtained from a young man in good health. The specimen sequenced was naive CD8+ T cells sorted from blood. Interpreted using the paper, the cell subset or site label stands for: CD45RA+CCR7+. The DNA reads as follows: TGTGCCAGCAGCTTACTGACAAGCACGGAGACCCAGTACTTC. This gives the protein CASSLLTSTETQYF.